Listed here are 23 T cell receptor beta chains from one sample, sequenced in a study of blood T cell repertoires in COVID-19. TCRdb's copy holds only in-frame clones and misses some; the assay was immunoSEQ multiplex PCR. In the table there are some 150,000 clones, roughly 87% of which are singletons. Sequenced sample: peripheral blood. Every receptor here comes from a human donor in a cohort sampled during active COVID-19.

This rearrangement joins TRBV9 to TRBJ1-1; D gene unclear. Germline loops: CDR1 SGDLS, CDR2 YYNGEE. Trimming left V 4 bases short and J 3 bases short, with 13 bases between. The CDR3 extends over 14 amino acids. CDR3 region: CASSPYSLHTEAFF. Here the CDR3 DNA reads TGTGCCAGCAGCCCATACAGCCTTCACACTGAAGCTTTCTTT.

The chain carries TRBV11-3 and TRBJ2-5; a possible D gene is TRBD2 (6 bases). The CDR3 sequence is 13 residues long. Trimming removed 5 bases from V and 3 bases from J, with 10 bases in between. CDR1 and CDR2 from the germline V gene are SGHNT and YENEEA. The CDR3 DNA sequence: TGTGCCAGCAGCCCACCGGGGGAAGAGACCCAGTACTTC. Translated: CASSPPGEETQYF.

The CDR3, as DNA: TGTGCCAGCAGCCCTCAGACAGGGGGCGATCAGCCCCAGCATTTT. Protein: CASSPQTGGDQPQHF. The rearrangement links TRBV7-8 to TRBJ1-5, with 10 bases identical to TRBD1. J lost 5 bases, V lost 5 bases, and 6 bases had no gene match. This CDR3 comprises 15 residues. Germline assignment: CDR1 SGHVS and CDR2 FQNEAQ. Based on the CDR3 plus reference TRBV7-8 and TRBJ1-5, the full variable domain is GAGVSQSPRYKVAKRGQDVALRCDPISGHVSLFWYQQALGQGPEFLTYFQNEAQLDKSGLPSDRFFAERPEGSVSTLKIQRTQQEDSAVYLCASSPQTGGDQPQHFGDGTRLSIL.

The chain combines TRBV20-1 with TRBJ2-1; TRBD1 might be the D (5 bases). In germline, CDR1 is DFQATT, CDR2 SNEGSKA (reference sequence). Trimming took 3 bases from V and 6 from J, leaving 18 bases between them. The CDR3 has 15 residues. DNA of the CDR3: TGCAGTGCTAGTCCGCAGGGTGGTACCCTCAATGAGCAGTTCTTC. Translation gives CSASPQGGTLNEQFF.

The chain recombines TRBV5-4 with TRBJ2-7; D possibly corresponds to TRBD1 (5 bases). This CDR3 has 14 amino acids. Germline CDR1 reads SGHNT; CDR2 reads YYREEE (reference sequence). Trimming took 0 bases from V and 6 from J, leaving 13 bases between them. The CDR3 DNA reads as TGTGCCAGCAGCTTGGCCGGTCACCAGGGCGAGCAGTACTTC. It is translated as CASSLAGHQGEQYF.

The chain couples TRBV5-6 to TRBJ2-1, with TRBD2 identical over 13 bases. The V gene's germline CDR1 is SGHDT and CDR2 YYEEEE. The CDR3 has 17 amino acids. With 4 bases clipped from V and 4 bases from J, the junction kept 8 bases outside the gene matches. The DNA of the CDR3 is TGTGCCAGCAGCCCCTACGGACTAGCGGGGGTTTACAATGAGCAGTTCTTC. Protein sequence: CASSPYGLAGVYNEQFF.

CDR3 DNA sequence: TGTGCCAGTAGTATAGAGGTAGCGGGGGCCACCACAGATACGCAGTATTTT. This gives the protein CASSIEVAGATTDTQYF. This rearrangement joins TRBV19 to TRBJ2-3; the match to TRBD2 covers 9 bases. The CDR3 is 17 amino acids. In germline, CDR1 is LNHDA, CDR2 SQIVND (reference sequence). The junction had 6 bases not matched to a gene; V was cut back by 0 bases and J by 2 bases.

The chain employs TRBV19 and TRBJ1-1; no firm D call. The CDR3 has 12 residues. Germline V gene sequence: CDR1 LNHDA, CDR2 SQIVND (reference sequence). Between the trimmed V and J ends, which lost 3 bases and 7 bases, there was a span of 9 bases. CDR3 protein: CASSMAGIEAFF. The CDR3 DNA follows: TGTGCCAGTAGTATGGCGGGCATTGAAGCTTTCTTT.

The CDR3 sequence is CASSLRTGGDGYTF. The CDR3 DNA reads TGTGCCAGCAGCTTAAGGACAGGGGGAGATGGCTACACCTTC. The chain uses TRBV7-2 and TRBJ1-2; 10 nucleotides match TRBD1. The CDR3 is 14 amino acids. Germline V lookup: CDR1 SGHTA, CDR2 FQGNSA. V gave up 2 bases and J gave up 6 bases; unmatched junction bases: 3. Together with reference TRBV7-2 and TRBJ1-2, the CDR3 gives the full variable domain: GAGVSQSPSNKVTEKGKDVELRCDPISGHTALYWYRQSLGQGLEFLIYFQGNSAPDKSGLPSDRFSAERTGGSVSTLTIQRTQQEDSAVYLCASSLRTGGDGYTFGSGTRLTVV.

The DNA for the CDR3 is TGTGCCAGCTCACAACGGATACAGGGGGCTGGGGAGACCCAGTACTTC. It specifies CASSQRIQGAGETQYF. The J gene is TRBJ2-5, the V gene TRBV18, with 9 positions matching TRBD1. The CDR3 has 16 residues. After removal of 4 bases from V and 5 bases from J, the junction contained 11 bases not matched to a gene. Germline V CDR1 and CDR2: KGHSH, LQKENI.

By sample fraction, this clone is medium-sized. The V gene is TRBV9, the J gene TRBJ1-2; 7 nucleotides align to TRBD1. Germline CDR1 and CDR2: SGDLS and YYNGEE. The CDR3 totals 13 residues. Trimming removed 3 bases from V and 5 bases from J; junction bases left unmatched: 4. The CDR3 region is CASSAGTEYGYTF. CDR3 nucleotide sequence: TGTGCCAGCAGCGCGGGGACAGAATATGGCTACACCTTC.

The chain employs TRBV4-2 and TRBJ1-2; D is ambiguous. The germline V gene has CDR1 LGHNA and CDR2 YNFKEQ. CDR3 length: 13 residues. V was pared by 1 base and J by 8 bases, with 11 bases between. DNA of the CDR3: TGTGCCAGCAGCCAAGGGCAGAGAGGAGGCTACACCTTC. Translation: CASSQGQRGGYTF.

This clone is a singleton in its sample. The V gene is TRBV9, the J gene TRBJ2-2, with 12 positions matching TRBD2. This CDR3 contains 19 residues. J lost 1 base, V lost 0 bases, and 7 bases had no gene match. Germline V lookup: CDR1 SGDLS, CDR2 YYNGEE. CDR3 DNA: TGTGCCAGCAGCGTAGAATCTAGCGGGGGGGCCCGGAACACCGGGGAGCTGTTTTTT. It is translated as CASSVESSGGARNTGELFF.

The chain combines TRBV7-2 with TRBJ2-2; D might be TRBD1 (6 bases). Germline V lookup: CDR1 SGHTA, CDR2 FQGNSA. This CDR3 is built from 15 residues. V dropped 1 base and J dropped 0 bases, with 6 bases sitting between them. CDR3 nucleotides: TGTGCCAGCAGCTTAGACAGGGCGAACACCGGGGAGCTGTTTTTT. Amino acid sequence: CASSLDRANTGELFF.

The rearrangement joins TRBV5-1 to TRBJ2-3; 13 positions agree with TRBD2. Germline V gene data show CDR1 as SGHRS and CDR2 as YFSETQ. Losses at the gene ends were 7 bases for V and 1 base for J; bases not matched to a gene: 0. The CDR3 is 14 residues long. The CDR3 region has the DNA TGCGCCAGCGGACTAGCGGGGGGCACAGATACGCAGTATTTT. Encoded protein: CASGLAGGTDTQYF.

The rearrangement links TRBV6-5 to TRBJ1-2, with D unclear. This CDR3 spans 12 amino acids. Trimming left V 4 bases short and J 4 bases short, with 7 bases between. From germline, CDR1 is MNHEY and CDR2 SVGAGI. CDR3 sequence (DNA): TGTGCCAGCAGTTCCGTCCGCTATGGCTACACCTTC. It yields the protein CASSSVRYGYTF.

The CDR3 DNA reads TGTGCCACTTCTAACGGAGCCAAAAACATTCAGTACTTC. It yields the protein CATSNGAKNIQYF. This chain connects TRBV19 to TRBJ2-4; D unclear. Per germline, CDR1 LNHDA and CDR2 SQIVND (reference sequence). Between the trimmed V and J ends, which lost 10 bases and 0 bases, there was a span of 10 bases. The CDR3 is 13 amino acids.

The chain links TRBV27 to TRBJ2-7; maybe TRBD2 (5 bases). Germline V gives CDR1 MNHEY, CDR2 SMNVEV (reference sequence). The CDR3 extends over 17 amino acids. Trimming pared 2 bases from V and 0 bases from J, leaving 17 bases between. CDR3 residues: CASSLGSEAESSYEQYF. The CDR3 DNA sequence: TGTGCCAGCAGTTTAGGGTCGGAGGCCGAGAGCTCCTACGAGCAGTACTTC.

The rearrangement uses TRBV12-3 or TRBV12-4 and TRBJ1-5, with 8 bases identical to TRBD1. Losses at the gene ends were 5 bases for V and 6 bases for J; bases not matched to a gene: 3. This CDR3 region has 13 residues. As DNA, the CDR3 is TGTGCCAGCAGTACAGGGGGAGGTCAGCCCCAGCATTTT. This sequence encodes CASSTGGGQPQHF.

The J gene is TRBJ2-7, the V gene TRBV2; D perhaps matches TRBD2 (6 bases). V was trimmed by 7 bases and J by 3 bases, leaving 22 bases between them. The CDR3 has 16 residues. Germline V gene lookup returns CDR1 SNHLY and CDR2 FYNNEI. The CDR3 region is CASTELSDGGSYEQYF. The CDR3 DNA sequence: TGTGCCAGCACAGAACTATCAGACGGGGGAAGCTACGAGCAGTACTTC.

V usage is TRBV10-3 and J usage is TRBJ1-5; 11 bases fit TRBD1. CDR1 and CDR2 (germline): ENHRY, SYGVKD. CDR3 length: 13 amino acids. Trimming took 6 bases from V and 7 from J; bases not matched to a gene: 2. The CDR3 nucleotides are TGTGCCATCAGGGGACAGGGGGACCAGCCCCAGCATTTT. Translated, it gives CAIRGQGDQPQHF.

This sequence joins TRBV6-5 and TRBJ1-6, with TRBD1 matching 10 bases. CDR1 is MNHEY, CDR2 SVGAGI, per germline. The CDR3 contains 14 residues. The ends lost 5 bases at V and 9 bases at J; junction bases unmatched: 4. For the CDR3, the DNA is TGTGCCAGCAGTAAGGGACAGGGGTTTTCACCCCTCCACTTT. Its translation is CASSKGQGFSPLHF.

V is TRBV10-3 and J is TRBJ1-3; a possible D gene is TRBD1 (5 bases). This CDR3 is 16 amino acids long. In germline, CDR1 is ENHRY, CDR2 SYGVKD. V shed 5 bases and J shed 2 bases, with 16 bases lying between them. CDR3 DNA sequence: TGTGCCATCAGTAAACAGGAGATTAGGCCTGGAAACACCATATATTTT. Its protein is CAISKQEIRPGNTIYF.